These 4 T cell receptor beta chains share one sample of origin, sequenced in a study of Graves' ophthalmopathy and Graves' hyperthyroidism. Investigators amplified TCR beta CDR3 regions from RNA transcripts. First-round RT-PCR with HTBI primers preceded a second-round multiplex PCR. TCRdb reprocessed the multiplex PCR reads via MiXCR and lists one record per CDR3 protein. The table shows about 410,000 distinct CDR3 sequences, with 15% to 20% occurring only once. Sequencing was performed on peripheral blood. The source of these receptors is a woman under 30 with Graves' ophthalmopathy.

There are a few counts of this clonotype. V and J are TRBV11-1 and TRBJ2-5, with 14 bases aligning to TRBD2. The germline CDR1 and CDR2 sequences are SGHAT and FQDESV (reference sequence). CDR3 length: 17 residues. V lost 5 bases, J lost 4 bases, and 9 bases stayed unmatched. The chain's CDR3 is CASSLMGLAGVRETQYF. CDR3 sequence (DNA): TGTGCCAGCAGCCTCATGGGACTAGCGGGGGTGCGAGAGACCCAGTACTTC.

This clonotype was seen more than once but under ten times. The V gene is TRBV19, the J gene TRBJ1-5, with 7 positions matching TRBD1. The CDR3 runs 15 residues. The germline CDR1 and CDR2 sequences are LNHDA and SQIVND (reference sequence). The V and J ends lost 3 bases and 6 bases, in that order; junction bases with no gene match: 8. CDR3 amino acids: CASSMVTGLAQPQHF. CDR3 DNA: TGTGCCAGTAGTATGGTGACAGGGCTGGCTCAGCCCCAGCATTTT.

This clonotype was seen ten or more times. The chain has TRBV7-3 and TRBJ2-5; a weak D match, TRBD2 (6 bases). V was shortened by 3 bases and J by 5 bases, with 16 bases between the two germline ends. The CDR3 has 15 amino acids. Per the germline V gene, CDR1 is SGHTA and CDR2 is FQGTGA. The DNA of the CDR3 is TGTGCCAGCAGCTTCGCCTCGGAGGGCTGGGAGACCCAGTACTTC. Translation gives CASSFASEGWETQYF.

The V gene is TRBV5-1, the J gene TRBJ1-5, with D perhaps matching TRBD1 (6 bases). Deletions cut 0 bases from V and 3 bases from J, with 10 bases between. The CDR3 runs to 15 residues. CDR1 and CDR2 from the germline V gene are SGHRS and YFSETQ. For the CDR3, the DNA is TGCGCCAGCAGCTTGGATGGACAGCTCAATCAGCCCCAGCATTTT. This sequence encodes CASSLDGQLNQPQHF.